This T cell receptor (beta chain) was observed in a study of Tregs in tolerant kidney transplant recipients. The V and J ends lost 4 bases and 0 bases, in that order; junction bases with no gene match: 5. Germline values: CDR1 SGHRS, CDR2 YFSETQ. This CDR3 contains 15 residues. Study-level points and caveats: Tolerant patients' donor-specific Tregs expanded beyond overall Tregs, suggesting antigen-driven growth.

Comment on this clone: What it binds is not known. The observed sequence ends 3 residues before the CDR3 terminus, with the missing tail filled in from the germline J gene.

TCRdb's table, derived via immunoSEQ multiplex PCR, lists solely in-frame clones and lacks some. The specimen's table records tens of thousands of clones. The receptor comes from a human donor who received a combined kidney and bone marrow transplant. V gene TRBV5-1 combines with J gene TRBJ1-2, with 8 nucleotides matching TRBD1. The specimen comprised CD4+ T cells from blood, sampled before the transplant. CDR3 loop: CASSEGQAPNYGYTF. CDR3 DNA (partial): TGCGCCAGCAGCGAGGGACAGGCGCCTAACTATGGC.